This T cell receptor (beta chain) was sequenced in a study of shared T cell receptors in the human thymus. The CDR3 contains 14 residues. Trimming pared 4 bases from V and 1 base from J, leaving 11 bases between. Germline V gene lookup returns CDR1 SGHRS and CDR2 YFSETQ. Clones were sequenced by immunoSEQ multiplex PCR, and TCRdb holds only the in-frame ones, with some missing. This sample has about 660,000 clones, with roughly 90% found just once. A further study also used this sample, focusing on human thymus T cells. This second report adds: Resections obtained during corrective heart surgery supplied the thymus tissue. Related work found strong thymic repertoire overlap between unrelated individuals.

The chain employs TRBV5-1 and TRBJ1-1; TRBD1 is a possible D gene (5 bases). The sequencing input was thymocytes. The receptor comes from a boy less than two years old with a congenital heart defect. For the CDR3, the DNA is TGCGCCAGCAGCCGCACGACAGAGAACACTGAAGCTTTCTTT. This codes for CASSRTTENTEAFF.